These T cell receptor beta chains were read from a single sample in a study of cytomegalovirus exposure and HLA in healthy donors. The repertoire was sequenced with immunoSEQ multiplex PCR; TCRdb's copy has only in-frame clones and lacks some. The profile shows fewer than 350,000 clones, 88% of them singletons. Material: PBMCs. These receptors originate from a woman under 30 in good health and CMV-seronegative. The CDR3 runs from the conserved cysteine through the conserved F or W. The D gene is left open where the match is weak. Expanded clones are given a class, and other clones once, few, many or no size at all.

v_gene,d_gene,j_gene,abundance,CDR3aa,CDR3nt
TRBV7-8,TRBD1,TRBJ1-1,-,CASSIGGTTEAFF,TGTGCCAGCAGCATAGGGGGCACCACTGAAGCTTTCTTT
TRBV5-1,-,TRBJ2-3,-,CASSFRSTKDTQYF,TGCGCCAGCAGCTTCCGGTCTACCAAAGATACGCAGTATTTT
TRBV10-1,-,TRBJ2-3,-,CASSPTGSTDTQYF,TGCGCCAGCAGCCCCACAGGGAGCACAGATACGCAGTATTTT
TRBV9,-,TRBJ1-4,-,CASSVEDTSTNEKLFF,TGTGCCAGCAGCGTAGAGGACACCTCAACTAATGAAAAACTGTTTTTT
TRBV4-3,-,TRBJ2-3,-,CASSLGWSKSTDTQYF,TGCGCCAGCAGCCTCGGGTGGAGCAAAAGCACAGATACGCAGTATTTT
TRBV10-3,TRBD1,TRBJ2-7,-,CAISGGTGGLGEQYF,TGTGCCATCAGTGGGGGGACAGGGGGCCTGGGCGAGCAGTACTTC
TRBV28,TRBD1,TRBJ2-7,once,CASRSGTGVAQYF,TGTGCCAGCAGGTCCGGGACAGGGGTTGCGCAGTACTTC
TRBV9,TRBD1,TRBJ1-5,once,CASSEGQGGNQPQHF,TGTGCCAGCAGCGAGGGACAGGGTGGCAATCAGCCCCAGCATTTT
TRBV28,-,TRBJ1-1,-,CASRNTGRTEAFF,TGTGCCAGCAGGAATACGGGTAGGACTGAAGCTTTCTTT
TRBV7-9,TRBD1,TRBJ2-3,-,CASSLRQGDTQYF,TGTGCCAGCAGCTTACGACAGGGGGATACGCAGTATTTT
TRBV27,-,TRBJ2-7,-,CASSSTGSSYEQYF,TGTGCCAGCAGTTCGACGGGAAGCTCCTACGAGCAGTACTTC
TRBV28,TRBD1,TRBJ2-7,-,CASSGPGQAPEQYF,TGTGCCAGCAGTGGCCCGGGACAGGCGCCGGAGCAGTACTTC
TRBV5-4,-,TRBJ2-2,-,CASSTGHATAGELFF,TGTGCCAGCAGCACGGGACATGCTACAGCGGGGGAGCTGTTTTTT
TRBV10-3,TRBD1,TRBJ2-7,-,CAIGGQGTYEQYF,TGTGCCATCGGGGGACAGGGGACCTACGAGCAGTACTTC